This T cell receptor (beta chain) derives from a study of Graves' ophthalmopathy and Graves' hyperthyroidism. Amplification of TCR beta CDR3 regions used RNA transcripts. First-round RT-PCR with HTBI primers preceded a second-round multiplex PCR. Via MiXCR, TCRdb re-called the multiplex PCR reads, giving one row per CDR3 protein. Of approximately 50,000 distinct CDR3 sequences detected, 50% to 65% appear once; the ten largest clones hold roughly 20%. Moderate-to-severe activity, CAS ≥3, NOSPECS ≥4 and duration under 3 months were recorded for donors with ophthalmopathy. The germline V gene has CDR1 LNHDA and CDR2 SQIVND (reference sequence). Trimming took 2 bases from V and 3 from J; bases not matched to a gene: 7. This CDR3 has 16 residues.

The sequenced sample consisted of peripheral blood. V usage is TRBV19 and J usage is TRBJ1-2; 9 bases align to TRBD1. This TCR was recovered from an adult man with Graves' ophthalmopathy. The DNA for the CDR3 is TGTGCCAGTAGTATACCCGGGACAGGGAAATACTATGGCTACACCTTC. Translated: CASSIPGTGKYYGYTF.